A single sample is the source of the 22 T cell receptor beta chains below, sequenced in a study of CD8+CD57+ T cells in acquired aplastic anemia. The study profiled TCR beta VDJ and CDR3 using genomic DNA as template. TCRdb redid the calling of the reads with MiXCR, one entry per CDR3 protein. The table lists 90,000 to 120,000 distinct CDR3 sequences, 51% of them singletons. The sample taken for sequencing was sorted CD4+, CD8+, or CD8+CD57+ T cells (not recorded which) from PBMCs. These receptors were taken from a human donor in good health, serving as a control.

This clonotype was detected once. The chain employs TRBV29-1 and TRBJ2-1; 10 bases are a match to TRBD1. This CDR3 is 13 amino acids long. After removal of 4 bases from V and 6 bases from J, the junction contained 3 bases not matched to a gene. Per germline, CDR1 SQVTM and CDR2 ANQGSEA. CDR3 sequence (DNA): TGCAGCGTTGCGGGACAGGGGACCAATGAGCAGTTCTTC. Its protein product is CSVAGQGTNEQFF.

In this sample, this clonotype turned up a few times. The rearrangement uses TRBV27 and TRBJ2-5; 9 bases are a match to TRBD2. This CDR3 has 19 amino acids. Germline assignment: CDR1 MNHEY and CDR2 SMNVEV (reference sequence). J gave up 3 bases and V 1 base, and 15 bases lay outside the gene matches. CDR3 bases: TGTGCCAGCAGTTTATGGCCCCCGGCGGGGGGGCCGAGGGAAGAGACCCAGTACTTC. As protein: CASSLWPPAGGPREETQYF.

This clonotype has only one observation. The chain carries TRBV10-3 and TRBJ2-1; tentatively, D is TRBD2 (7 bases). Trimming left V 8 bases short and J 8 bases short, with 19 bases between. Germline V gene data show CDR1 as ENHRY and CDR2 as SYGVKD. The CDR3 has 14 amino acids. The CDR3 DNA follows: TGTGCCATCCAACTAGCGCCCGGGGGCGATGAGCAGTTCTTC. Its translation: CAIQLAPGGDEQFF.

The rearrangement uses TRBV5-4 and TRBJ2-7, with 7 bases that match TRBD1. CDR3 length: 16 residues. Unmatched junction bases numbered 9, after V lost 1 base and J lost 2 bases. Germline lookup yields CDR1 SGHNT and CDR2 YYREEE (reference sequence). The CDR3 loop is CASSLLAPGTAYEQYF. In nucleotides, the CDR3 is TGTGCCAGCAGCTTGCTGGCCCCCGGGACAGCCTACGAGCAGTACTTC.

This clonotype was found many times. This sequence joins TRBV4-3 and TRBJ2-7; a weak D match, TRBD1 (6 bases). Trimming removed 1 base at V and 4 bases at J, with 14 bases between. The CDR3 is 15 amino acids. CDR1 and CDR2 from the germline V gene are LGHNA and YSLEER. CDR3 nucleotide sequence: TGCGCCAGCAGCCAAGGCCCGAAAGGGGGATACGAGCAGTACTTC. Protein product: CASSQGPKGGYEQYF.

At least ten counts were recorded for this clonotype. The CDR3 loop is CASSLEPVMNTEAFF. The CDR3 nucleotides read TGTGCCAGCAGCTTAGAACCGGTAATGAACACTGAAGCTTTCTTT. This chain links TRBV11-1 with TRBJ1-1; D gene uncertain. The V gene's germline CDR1 is SGHAT and CDR2 FQDESV (reference sequence). V was clipped by 1 base and J by 0 bases, with 9 bases between them. This CDR3 region has 15 residues. The full variable domain, in which reference TRBV11-1 and TRBJ1-1 provide the parts outside the CDR3, is EAEVAQSPRYKITEKSQAVAFWCDPISGHATLYWYRQILGQGPELLVQFQDESVVDDSQLPKDRFSAERLKGVDSTLKIQPAELGDSAMYLCASSLEPVMNTEAFFGQGTRLTVV.

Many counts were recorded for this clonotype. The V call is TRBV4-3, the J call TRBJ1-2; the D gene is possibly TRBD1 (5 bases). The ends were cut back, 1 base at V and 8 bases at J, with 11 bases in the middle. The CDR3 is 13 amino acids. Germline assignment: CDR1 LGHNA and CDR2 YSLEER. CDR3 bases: TGCGCCAGCAGCCAAGTTGTTAGGGACGGCTACACCTTC. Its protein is CASSQVVRDGYTF.

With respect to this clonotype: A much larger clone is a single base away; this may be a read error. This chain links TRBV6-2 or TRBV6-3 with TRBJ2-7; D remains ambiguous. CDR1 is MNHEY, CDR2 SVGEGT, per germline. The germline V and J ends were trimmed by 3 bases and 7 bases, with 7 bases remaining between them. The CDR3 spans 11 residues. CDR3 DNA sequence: TGTGCCAGCAGTTATTCATTGGAGCAGTACGTC. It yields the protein CASSYSLEQYV.

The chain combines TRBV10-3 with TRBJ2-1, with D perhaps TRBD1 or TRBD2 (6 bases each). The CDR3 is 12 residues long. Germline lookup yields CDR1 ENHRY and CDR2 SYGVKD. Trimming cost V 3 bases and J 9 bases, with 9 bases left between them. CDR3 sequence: CAISEQGGEQFF. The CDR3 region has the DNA TGTGCCATCAGTGAACAGGGAGGTGAGCAGTTCTTC.

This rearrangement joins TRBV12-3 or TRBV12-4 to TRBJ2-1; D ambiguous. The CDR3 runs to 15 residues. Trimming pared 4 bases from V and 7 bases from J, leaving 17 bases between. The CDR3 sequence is CASSYVSLVMNEQFF. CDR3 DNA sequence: TGTGCCAGCAGTTACGTCTCGCTAGTGATGAATGAGCAGTTCTTC.

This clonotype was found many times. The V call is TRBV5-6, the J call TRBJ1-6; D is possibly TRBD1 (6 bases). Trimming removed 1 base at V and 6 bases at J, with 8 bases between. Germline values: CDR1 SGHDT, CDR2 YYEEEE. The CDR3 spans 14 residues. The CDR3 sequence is CASSLTGANSPLHF. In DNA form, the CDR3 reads TGTGCCAGCAGCTTGACGGGGGCTAATTCACCCCTCCACTTT.

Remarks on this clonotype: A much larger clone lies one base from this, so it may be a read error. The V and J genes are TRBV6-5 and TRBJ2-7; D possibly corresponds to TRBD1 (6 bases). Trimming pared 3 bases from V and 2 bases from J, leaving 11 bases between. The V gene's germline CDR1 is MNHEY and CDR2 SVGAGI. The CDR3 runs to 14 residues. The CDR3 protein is CASSYGQSPYEQYF. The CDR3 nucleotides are TGTGCCAGCAGTTATGGACAGAGCCCCTACGAGCAGTACTTC.

CDR3 in DNA: TGTGCCAGTAGCCCACACCCACAGTACAATGAGCAGTTCTTC. The encoded protein is CASSPHPQYNEQFF. The V call is TRBV19, the J call TRBJ2-1; D remains ambiguous. Germline lookup yields CDR1 LNHDA and CDR2 SQIVND (reference sequence). Between the trimmed V and J ends, which lost 6 bases and 4 bases, there was a span of 13 bases. The CDR3 sequence is 14 residues long.

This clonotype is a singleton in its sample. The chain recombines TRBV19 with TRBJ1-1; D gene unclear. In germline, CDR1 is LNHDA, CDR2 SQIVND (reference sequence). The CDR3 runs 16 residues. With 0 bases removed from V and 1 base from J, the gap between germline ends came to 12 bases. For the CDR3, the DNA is TGTGCCAGTAGTATAGATCAACATCTCAGGAACACTGAAGCTTTCTTT. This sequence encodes CASSIDQHLRNTEAFF.

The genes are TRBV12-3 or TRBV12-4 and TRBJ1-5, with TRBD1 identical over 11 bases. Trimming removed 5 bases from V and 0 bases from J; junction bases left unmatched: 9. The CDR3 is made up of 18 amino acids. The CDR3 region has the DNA TGTGCCAGCAGTCCGGGACAGGGGGTACTGTATAGCAATCAGCCCCAGCATTTT. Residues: CASSPGQGVLYSNQPQHF.

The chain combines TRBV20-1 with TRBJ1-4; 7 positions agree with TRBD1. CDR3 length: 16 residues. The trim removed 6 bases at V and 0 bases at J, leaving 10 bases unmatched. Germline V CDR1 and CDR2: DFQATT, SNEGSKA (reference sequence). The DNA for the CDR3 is TGCAGTGCATCAGGCGGGACAGCTGCAACTAATGAAAAACTGTTTTTT. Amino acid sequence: CSASGGTAATNEKLFF.

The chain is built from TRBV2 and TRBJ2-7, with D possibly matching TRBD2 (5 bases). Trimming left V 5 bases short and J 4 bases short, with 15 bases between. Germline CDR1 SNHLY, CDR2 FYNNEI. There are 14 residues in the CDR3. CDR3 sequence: CASSRSGFGYEQYF. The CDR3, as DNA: TGTGCCAGCAGTCGGTCGGGGTTTGGGTACGAGCAGTACTTC.

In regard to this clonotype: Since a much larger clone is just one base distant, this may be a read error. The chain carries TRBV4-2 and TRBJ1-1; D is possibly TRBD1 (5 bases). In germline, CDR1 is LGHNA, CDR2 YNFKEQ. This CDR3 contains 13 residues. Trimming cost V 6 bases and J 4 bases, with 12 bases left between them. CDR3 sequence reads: CASSTGGSTEAFF. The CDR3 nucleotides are TGTGCCAGCAGTACGGGGGGGAGCACTGAAGCTTTCTTT.

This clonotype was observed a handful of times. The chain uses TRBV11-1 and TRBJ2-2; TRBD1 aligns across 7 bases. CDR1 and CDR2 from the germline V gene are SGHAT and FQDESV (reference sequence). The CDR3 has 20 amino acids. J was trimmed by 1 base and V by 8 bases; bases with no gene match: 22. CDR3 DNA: TGTGCCAGCGGGGGTCGGCCCGGGACAGCAGTCTTTTTGAACACCGGGGAGCTGTTTTTT. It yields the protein CASGGRPGTAVFLNTGELFF.

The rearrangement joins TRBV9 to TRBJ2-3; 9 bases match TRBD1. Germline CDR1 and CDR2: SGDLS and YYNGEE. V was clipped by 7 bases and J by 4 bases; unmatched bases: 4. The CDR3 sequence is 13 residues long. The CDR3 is CASSGQGADTQYF. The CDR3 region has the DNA TGTGCCAGCTCGGGACAGGGAGCAGATACGCAGTATTTT. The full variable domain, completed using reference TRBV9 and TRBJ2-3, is DSGVTQTPKHLITATGQRVTLRCSPRSGDLSVYWYQQSLDQGLQFLIQYYNGEERAKGNILERFSAQQFPDLHSELNLSSLELGDSALYFCASSGQGADTQYFGPGTRLTVL.

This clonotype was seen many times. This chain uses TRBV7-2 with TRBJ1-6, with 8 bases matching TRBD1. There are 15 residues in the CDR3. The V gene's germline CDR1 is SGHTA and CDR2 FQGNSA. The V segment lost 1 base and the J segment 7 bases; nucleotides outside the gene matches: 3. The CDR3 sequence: CASSLVTGGNSPLHF. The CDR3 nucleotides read TGTGCCAGCAGCTTAGTCACAGGGGGGAATTCACCCCTCCACTTT.

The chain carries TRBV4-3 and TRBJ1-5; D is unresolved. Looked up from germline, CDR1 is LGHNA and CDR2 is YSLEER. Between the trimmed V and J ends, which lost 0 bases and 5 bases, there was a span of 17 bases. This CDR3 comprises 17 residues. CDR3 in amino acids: CASSQDLFTRVDQPQHF. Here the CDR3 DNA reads TGCGCCAGCAGCCAAGATTTGTTTACCCGAGTGGATCAGCCCCAGCATTTT.